The sequence of this T cell receptor beta chain was determined in a study of blood T cell repertoires in COVID-19. About the study: Whether acute or convalescent, the COVID-19 samples came from the United States, Italy and Spain.

Method: immunoSEQ multiplex PCR; TCRdb's copy keeps in-frame clones and lacks some. Here the sample spans fewer than 250,000 clones, approximately 91% being singletons. Germline V gene lookup returns CDR1 SGHVS and CDR2 FNYEAQ. The CDR3 runs 13 residues. The V end lost 5 bases, the J end lost 1 base, and 8 bases lay between the germline ends. V is TRBV7-6 and J is TRBJ1-1; TRBD1 might be the D (6 bases). This receptor was identified in an older woman with acute or convalescent COVID-19. The sample taken for sequencing was peripheral blood. The CDR3: CASSQGQNTEAFF. CDR3 in DNA: TGTGCCAGCAGCCAGGGACAGAACACTGAAGCTTTCTTT.